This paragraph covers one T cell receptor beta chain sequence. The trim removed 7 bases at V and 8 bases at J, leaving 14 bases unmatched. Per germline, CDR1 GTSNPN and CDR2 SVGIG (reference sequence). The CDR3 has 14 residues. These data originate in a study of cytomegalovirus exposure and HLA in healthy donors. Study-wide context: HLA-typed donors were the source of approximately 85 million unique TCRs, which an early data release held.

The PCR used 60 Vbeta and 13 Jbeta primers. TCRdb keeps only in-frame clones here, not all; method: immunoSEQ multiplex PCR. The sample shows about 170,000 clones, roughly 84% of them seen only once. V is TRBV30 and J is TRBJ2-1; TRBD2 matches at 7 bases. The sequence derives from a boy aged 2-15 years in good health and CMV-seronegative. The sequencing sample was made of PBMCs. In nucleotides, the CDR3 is TGTGCCTTCCGCCCGGCACTAGCGTCTCATGAGCAGTTCTTC. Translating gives CAFRPALASHEQFF.